This T cell receptor beta chain was profiled in a study of shared clonotypes between healthy human individuals. Findings and caveats of the study: Few donors restricted represented genetic and exposure-history diversity. Naive subsets tended to show greater estimated richness than memory subsets.

Trimming left V 1 base short and J 0 bases short, with 7 bases between. The length of the CDR3 is 15 residues. Germline CDR1 reads SNHLY; CDR2 reads FYNNEI. Regarding this clone: Its antigen is unidentified.

Several immunoSEQ plates received, in even portions, the genomic DNA of each subset. Profiling relied on immunoSEQ multiplex PCR, and the TCRdb table lists in-frame clones only, not all of them. The sample lists millions of clones, just under 95% occurring once. Naivety among CD8 cells was defined by CD45RO negativity and positive CCR7 selection, thereby excluding terminally differentiated effector memory CD45RA+ cells. The sequence derives from a man between 18 and 35 years old in good health. The sample was naive CD8+ T cells sorted from blood. The chain recombines TRBV2 with TRBJ1-3; possible D gene TRBD1, 5 bases. CDR3 in amino acids: CASSEDGTSGNTIYF. The DNA of the CDR3 is TGTGCCAGCAGTGAAGATGGGACCTCTGGAAACACCATATATTTT.